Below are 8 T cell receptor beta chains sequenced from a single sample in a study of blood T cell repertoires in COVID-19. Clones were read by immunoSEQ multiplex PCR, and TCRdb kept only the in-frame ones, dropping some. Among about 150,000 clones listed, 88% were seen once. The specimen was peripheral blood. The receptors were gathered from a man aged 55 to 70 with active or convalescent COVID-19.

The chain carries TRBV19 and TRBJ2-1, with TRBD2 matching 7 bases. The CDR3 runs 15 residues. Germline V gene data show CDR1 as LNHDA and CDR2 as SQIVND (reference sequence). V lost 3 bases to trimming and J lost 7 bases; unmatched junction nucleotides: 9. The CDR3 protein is CASSIPSGSKNEQFF. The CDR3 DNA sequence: TGTGCCAGTAGTATTCCTAGCGGTTCTAAGAATGAGCAGTTCTTC.

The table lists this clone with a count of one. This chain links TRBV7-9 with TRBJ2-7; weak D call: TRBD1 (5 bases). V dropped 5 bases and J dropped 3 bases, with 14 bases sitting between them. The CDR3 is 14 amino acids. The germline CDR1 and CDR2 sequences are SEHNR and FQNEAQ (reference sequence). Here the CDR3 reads CASSPPQGGYEQYF. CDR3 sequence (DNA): TGTGCCAGCAGCCCACCCCAGGGTGGCTACGAGCAGTACTTC.

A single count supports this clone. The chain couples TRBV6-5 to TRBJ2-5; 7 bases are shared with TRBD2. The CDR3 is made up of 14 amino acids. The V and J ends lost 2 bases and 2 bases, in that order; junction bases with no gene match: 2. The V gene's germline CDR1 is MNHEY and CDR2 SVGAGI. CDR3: CASSYKGLQETQYF. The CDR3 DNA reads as TGTGCCAGCAGTTACAAGGGACTACAAGAGACCCAGTACTTC.

The CDR3 protein is CASNGLNTGELFF. The CDR3 DNA reads as TGTGCCAGCAATGGGCTGAACACCGGGGAGCTGTTTTTT. The V and J genes are TRBV12-3 or TRBV12-4 and TRBJ2-2; D not certain. This CDR3 comprises 13 residues. V lost 7 bases to trimming and J lost 1 base, with 7 bases between them.

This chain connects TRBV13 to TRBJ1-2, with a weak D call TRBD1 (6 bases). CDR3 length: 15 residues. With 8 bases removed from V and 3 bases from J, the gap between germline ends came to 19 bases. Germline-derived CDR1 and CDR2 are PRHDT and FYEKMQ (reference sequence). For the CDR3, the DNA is TGTGCCAGCGATAAGCGGGGAACAGGGTACTATGGCTACACCTTC. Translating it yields CASDKRGTGYYGYTF.

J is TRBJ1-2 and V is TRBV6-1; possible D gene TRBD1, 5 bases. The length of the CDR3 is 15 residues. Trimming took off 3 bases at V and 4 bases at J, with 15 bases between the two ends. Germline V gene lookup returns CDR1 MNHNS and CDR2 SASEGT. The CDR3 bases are TGTGCCAGCAGTGAGGGGCAGCTGCCGGCCTATGGCTACACCTTC. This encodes CASSEGQLPAYGYTF.

The CDR3 reads CASSQGRRGRNTEAFF. The CDR3, as DNA: TGTGCCAGCAGCCAGGGAAGGCGGGGAAGGAACACTGAAGCTTTCTTT. This chain joins TRBV7-2 and TRBJ1-1, with D tentatively TRBD1 (5 bases). The V end lost 5 bases, the J end lost 1 base, and 17 bases lay between the germline ends. From germline, CDR1 is SGHTA and CDR2 FQGNSA. CDR3 length: 16 amino acids. Together with reference TRBV7-2 and TRBJ1-1, the CDR3 gives the full variable domain: GAGVSQSPSNKVTEKGKDVELRCDPISGHTALYWYRQSLGQGLEFLIYFQGNSAPDKSGLPSDRFSAERTGGSVSTLTIQRTQQEDSAVYLCASSQGRRGRNTEAFFGQGTRLTVV.

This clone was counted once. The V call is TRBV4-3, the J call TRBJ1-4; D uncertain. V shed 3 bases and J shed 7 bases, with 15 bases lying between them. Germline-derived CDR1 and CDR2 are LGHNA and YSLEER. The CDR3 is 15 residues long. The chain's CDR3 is CASSQSFGIGEKLFF. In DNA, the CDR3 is TGCGCCAGCAGCCAGAGCTTCGGGATAGGTGAAAAACTGTTTTTT.